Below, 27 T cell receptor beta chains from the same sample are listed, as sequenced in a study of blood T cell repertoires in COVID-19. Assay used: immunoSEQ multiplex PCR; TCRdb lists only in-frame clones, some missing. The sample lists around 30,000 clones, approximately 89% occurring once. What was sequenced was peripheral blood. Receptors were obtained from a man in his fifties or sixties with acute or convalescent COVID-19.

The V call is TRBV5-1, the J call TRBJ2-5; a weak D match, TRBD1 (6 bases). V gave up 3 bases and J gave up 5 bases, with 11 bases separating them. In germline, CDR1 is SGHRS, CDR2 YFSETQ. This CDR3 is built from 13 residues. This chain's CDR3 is CASSSQGPETQYF. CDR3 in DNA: TGCGCCAGCAGCTCACAGGGTCCGGAGACCCAGTACTTC.

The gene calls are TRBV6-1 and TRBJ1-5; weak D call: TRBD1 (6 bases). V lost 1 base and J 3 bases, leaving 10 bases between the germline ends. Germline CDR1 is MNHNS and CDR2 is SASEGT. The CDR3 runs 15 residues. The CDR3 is CASSEGWGPNQPQHF. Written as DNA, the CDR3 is TGTGCCAGCAGTGAAGGGTGGGGGCCCAATCAGCCCCAGCATTTT.

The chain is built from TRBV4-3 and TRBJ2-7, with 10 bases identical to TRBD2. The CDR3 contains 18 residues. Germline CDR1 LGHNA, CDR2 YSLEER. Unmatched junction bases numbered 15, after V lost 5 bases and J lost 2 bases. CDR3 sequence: CASSSDAISGRATYEQYF. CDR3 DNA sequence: TGCGCCAGCAGCTCAGACGCAATAAGCGGGAGGGCCACCTACGAGCAGTACTTC.

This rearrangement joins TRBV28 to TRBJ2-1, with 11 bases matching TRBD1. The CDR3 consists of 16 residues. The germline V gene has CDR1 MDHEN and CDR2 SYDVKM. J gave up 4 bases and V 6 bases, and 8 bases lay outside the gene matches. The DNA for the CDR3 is TGTGCCAGCAGGCGTACCGGGACAGGGGGTTACAATGAGCAGTTCTTC. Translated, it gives CASRRTGTGGYNEQFF.

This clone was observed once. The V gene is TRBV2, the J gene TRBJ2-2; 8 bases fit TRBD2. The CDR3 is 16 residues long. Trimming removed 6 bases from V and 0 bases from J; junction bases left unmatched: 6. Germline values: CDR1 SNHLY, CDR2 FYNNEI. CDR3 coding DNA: TGTGCCAGCAGCCCCGGACTAGCCGCGAACACCGGGGAGCTGTTTTTT. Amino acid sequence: CASSPGLAANTGELFF.

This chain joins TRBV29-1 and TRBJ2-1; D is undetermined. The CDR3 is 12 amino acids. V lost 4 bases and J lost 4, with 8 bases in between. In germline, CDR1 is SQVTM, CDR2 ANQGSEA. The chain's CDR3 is CSVGQSYNEQFF. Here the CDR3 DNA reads TGCAGCGTTGGTCAGTCATACAATGAGCAGTTCTTC.

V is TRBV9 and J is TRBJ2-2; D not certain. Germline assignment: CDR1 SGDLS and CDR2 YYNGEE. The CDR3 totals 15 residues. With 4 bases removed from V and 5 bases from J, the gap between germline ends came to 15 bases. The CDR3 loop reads CASSRGGAATGELFF. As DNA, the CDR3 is TGTGCCAGCAGCAGAGGTGGTGCCGCTACCGGGGAGCTGTTTTTT.

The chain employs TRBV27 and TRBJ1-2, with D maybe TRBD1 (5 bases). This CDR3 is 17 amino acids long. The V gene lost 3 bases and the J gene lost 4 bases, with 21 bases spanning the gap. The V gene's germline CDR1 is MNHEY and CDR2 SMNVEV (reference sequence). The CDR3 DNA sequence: TGTGCCAGCAGTTTGATAAGCGCGGTGGGGCCCGTCTATGGCTACACCTTC. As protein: CASSLISAVGPVYGYTF.

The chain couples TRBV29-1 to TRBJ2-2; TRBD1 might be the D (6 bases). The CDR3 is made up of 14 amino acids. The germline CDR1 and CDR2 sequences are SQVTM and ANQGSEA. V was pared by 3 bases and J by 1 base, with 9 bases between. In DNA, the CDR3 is TGCAGCGTTGACCCAGGGGTGAACACCGGGGAGCTGTTTTTT. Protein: CSVDPGVNTGELFF.

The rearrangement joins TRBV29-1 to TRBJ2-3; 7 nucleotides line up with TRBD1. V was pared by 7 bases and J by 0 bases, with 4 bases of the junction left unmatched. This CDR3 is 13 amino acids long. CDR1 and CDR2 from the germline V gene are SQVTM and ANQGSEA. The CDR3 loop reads CSADRSSTDTQYF. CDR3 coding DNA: TGCAGCGCGGACAGGTCTAGCACAGATACGCAGTATTTT.

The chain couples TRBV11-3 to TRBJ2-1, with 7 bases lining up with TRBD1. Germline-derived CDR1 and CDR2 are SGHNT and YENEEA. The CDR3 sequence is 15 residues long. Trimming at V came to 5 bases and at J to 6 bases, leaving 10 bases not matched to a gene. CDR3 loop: CASSHRTGWGNEQFF. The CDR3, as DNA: TGTGCCAGCAGCCACAGGACAGGTTGGGGCAATGAGCAGTTCTTC.

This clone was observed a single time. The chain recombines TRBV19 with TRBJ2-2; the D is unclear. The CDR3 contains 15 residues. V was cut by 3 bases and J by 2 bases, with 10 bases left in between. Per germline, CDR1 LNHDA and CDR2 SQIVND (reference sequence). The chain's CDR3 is CASSIAAVNTGELFF. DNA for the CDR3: TGTGCCAGTAGTATCGCGGCTGTTAACACCGGGGAGCTGTTTTTT.

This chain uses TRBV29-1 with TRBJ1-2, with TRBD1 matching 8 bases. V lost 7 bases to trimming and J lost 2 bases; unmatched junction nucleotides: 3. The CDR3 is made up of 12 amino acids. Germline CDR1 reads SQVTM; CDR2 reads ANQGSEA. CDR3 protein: CSGDRGNYGYTF. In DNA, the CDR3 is TGCAGCGGAGACAGGGGCAACTATGGCTACACCTTC.

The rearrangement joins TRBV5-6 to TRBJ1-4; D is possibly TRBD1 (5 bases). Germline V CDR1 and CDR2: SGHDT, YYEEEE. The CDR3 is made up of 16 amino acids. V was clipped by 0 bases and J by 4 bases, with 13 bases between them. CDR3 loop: CASSLERGWGNEKLFF. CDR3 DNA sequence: TGTGCCAGCAGCTTGGAAAGGGGATGGGGTAATGAAAAACTGTTTTTT.

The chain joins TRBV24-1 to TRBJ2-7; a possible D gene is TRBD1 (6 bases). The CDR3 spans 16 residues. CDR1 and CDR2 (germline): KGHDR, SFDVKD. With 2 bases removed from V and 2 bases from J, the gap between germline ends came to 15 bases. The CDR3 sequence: CATSDSAGTNAYEQYF. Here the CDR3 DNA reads TGTGCCACCAGTGATTCCGCCGGGACAAACGCCTACGAGCAGTACTTC.

The CDR3 nucleotides read TGTGCCAGCTCACCGAACGAGAACTATGGCTACACCTTC. As protein: CASSPNENYGYTF. The rearrangement uses TRBV18 and TRBJ1-2; no definite D call. This CDR3 is built from 13 residues. The V end lost 3 bases, the J end lost 2 bases, and 7 bases lay between the germline ends. CDR1 KGHSH and CDR2 LQKENI come from the germline V gene.

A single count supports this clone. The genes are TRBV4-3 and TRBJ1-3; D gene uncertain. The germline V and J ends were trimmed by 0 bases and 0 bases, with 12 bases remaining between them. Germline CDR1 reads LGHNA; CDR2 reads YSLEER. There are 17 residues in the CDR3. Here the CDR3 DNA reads TGCGCCAGCAGCCAAGATTGGGCCGAAATCTCTGGAAACACCATATATTTT. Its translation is CASSQDWAEISGNTIYF.

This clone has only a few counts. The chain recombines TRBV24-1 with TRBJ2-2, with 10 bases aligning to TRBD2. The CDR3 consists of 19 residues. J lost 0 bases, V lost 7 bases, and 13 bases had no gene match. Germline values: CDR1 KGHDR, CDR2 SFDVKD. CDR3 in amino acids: CATSASGRASPTNTGELFF. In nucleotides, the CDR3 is TGTGCCACCAGCGCTAGCGGGAGAGCGTCCCCCACGAACACCGGGGAGCTGTTTTTT.

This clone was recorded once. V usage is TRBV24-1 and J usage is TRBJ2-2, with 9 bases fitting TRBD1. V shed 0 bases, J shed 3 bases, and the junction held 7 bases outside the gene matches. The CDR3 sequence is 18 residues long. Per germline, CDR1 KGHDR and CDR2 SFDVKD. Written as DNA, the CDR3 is TGTGCCACCAGTGATTTGCAAGGGACAGGGCCGGACACCGGGGAGCTGTTTTTT. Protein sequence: CATSDLQGTGPDTGELFF.

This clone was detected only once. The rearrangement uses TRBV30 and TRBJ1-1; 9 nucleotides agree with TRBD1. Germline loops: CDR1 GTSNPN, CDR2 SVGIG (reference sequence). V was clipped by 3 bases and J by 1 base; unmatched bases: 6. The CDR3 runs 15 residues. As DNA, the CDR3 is TGTGCCTGGAGGGACAGGGGAATTGCGAACACTGAAGCTTTCTTT. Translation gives CAWRDRGIANTEAFF.

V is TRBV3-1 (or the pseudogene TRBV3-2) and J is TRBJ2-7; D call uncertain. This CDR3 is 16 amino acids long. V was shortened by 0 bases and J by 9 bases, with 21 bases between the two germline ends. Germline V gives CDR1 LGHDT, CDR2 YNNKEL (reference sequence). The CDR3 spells CASSQDPQALSLGQYF. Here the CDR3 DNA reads TGTGCCAGCAGCCAAGATCCTCAGGCCCTCTCCTTGGGGCAGTACTTC.

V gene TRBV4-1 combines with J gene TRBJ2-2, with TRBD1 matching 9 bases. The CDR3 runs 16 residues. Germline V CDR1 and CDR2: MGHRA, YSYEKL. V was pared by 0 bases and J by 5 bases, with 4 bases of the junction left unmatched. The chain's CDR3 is CASSQDFGQGTGELFF. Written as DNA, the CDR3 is TGCGCCAGCAGCCAAGATTTCGGACAGGGGACCGGGGAGCTGTTTTTT.

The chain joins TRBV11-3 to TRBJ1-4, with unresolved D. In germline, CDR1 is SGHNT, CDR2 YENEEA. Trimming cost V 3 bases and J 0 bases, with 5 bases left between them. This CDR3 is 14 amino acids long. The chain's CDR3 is CASSFRSTNEKLFF. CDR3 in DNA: TGTGCCAGCAGCTTCAGGTCAACTAATGAAAAACTGTTTTTT.

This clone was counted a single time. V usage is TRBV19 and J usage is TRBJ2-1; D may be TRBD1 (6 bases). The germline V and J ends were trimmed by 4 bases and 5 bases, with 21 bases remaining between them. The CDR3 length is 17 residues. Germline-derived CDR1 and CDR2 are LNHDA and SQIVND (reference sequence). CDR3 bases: TGTGCCAGTAGTACTGCAGGGGCAGCCCTTGGGGACAATGAGCAGTTCTTC. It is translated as CASSTAGAALGDNEQFF.

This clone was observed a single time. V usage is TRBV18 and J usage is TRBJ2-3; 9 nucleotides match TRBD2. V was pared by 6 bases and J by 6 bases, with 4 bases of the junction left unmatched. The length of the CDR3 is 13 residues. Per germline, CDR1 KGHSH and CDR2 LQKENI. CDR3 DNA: TGTGCCAGCTCTCCTAGCGGGATGGATACGCAGTATTTT. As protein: CASSPSGMDTQYF.

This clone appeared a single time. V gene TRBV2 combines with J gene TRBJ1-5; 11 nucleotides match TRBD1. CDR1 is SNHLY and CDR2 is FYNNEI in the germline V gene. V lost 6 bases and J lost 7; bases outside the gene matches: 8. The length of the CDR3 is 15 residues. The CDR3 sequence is CASRSGTGGEQPQHF. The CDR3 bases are TGTGCCAGCAGATCCGGGACAGGGGGAGAACAGCCCCAGCATTTT. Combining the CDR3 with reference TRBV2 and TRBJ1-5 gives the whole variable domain EPEVTQTPSHQVTQMGQEVILRCVPISNHLYFYWYRQILGQKVEFLVSFYNNEISEKSEIFDDQFSVERPDGSNFTLKIRSTKLEDSAMYFCASRSGTGGEQPQHFGDGTRLSIL.

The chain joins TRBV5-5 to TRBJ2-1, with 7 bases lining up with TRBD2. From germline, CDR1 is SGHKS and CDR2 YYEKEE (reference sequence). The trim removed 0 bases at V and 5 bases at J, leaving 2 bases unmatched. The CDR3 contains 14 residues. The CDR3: CASSLGLANNEQFF. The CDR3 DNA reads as TGTGCCAGCAGCTTGGGACTAGCTAACAATGAGCAGTTCTTC.